This T cell receptor (beta chain) was captured in a study of blood T cells in healthy people across ages. There are a few counts of this clonotype. A J-beta primer mix and a sample-barcoded 5' primer were used in a second PCR of roughly 6 to 12 cycles. Using its own MiXCR run on the 5' RACE reads, TCRdb lists one record per CDR3 protein. This table has about 1.5 million distinct CDR3 sequences, less than 45% appearing once. The CDR3 totals 15 residues. Germline CDR1 is MNHEY and CDR2 is SVGEGT. V was trimmed by 0 bases and J by 4 bases, leaving 12 bases between them. This rearrangement joins TRBV6-2 or TRBV6-3 to TRBJ1-2, with D hard to call. The receptor comes from a woman under 30 in good health. The material sequenced was blood. This CDR3 is CASSYSIFVTYGYTF. The CDR3 DNA sequence: TGTGCCAGCAGTTACTCGATCTTTGTTACCTATGGCTACACCTTC.